This T cell receptor (beta chain) comes out of a study of post-analysis software for immune sequencing data (dated by TCRdb to about 2015). Regarding the study in general: Relapsing-remitting, secondary progressive and progressive-relapsing multiple sclerosis were recorded as disease courses, and subtype annotation was lacking for some patients. A subset of samples was prepared in parallel using single-end sample barcoding, then pooled and co-amplified after Illumina adapter ligation. Patient repertoires were compared against roughly 10 previously published healthy control repertoires from donors aged roughly 6 to 25 years. Findings and caveats that apply to the study as a whole: Significantly higher frequencies in patients than in controls were found for five or six TRBV segments, including TRBV5-6, TRBV5-1 and TRBV20-1. Compared with controls, multiple sclerosis patients had significantly lower normalized Chao1 diversity, a finding suggesting substantial peripheral T-cell clonal expansion. The multiple sclerosis patient group was slightly younger than the control group. Strong co-clustering of samples prepared in the same batch was shown by direct clustering with F measure, prompting a batch-effect correction.

This clonotype was observed a single time. What this receptor recognizes is not known. Base-call qualities are not available, and no considerably larger clone is one nucleotide away. To demonstrate the VDJtools post-analysis software, the study profiled TCR beta repertoires from the peripheral blood of some 13 young patients with multiple sclerosis. The multiple sclerosis patients were children and adolescents between about 6 and 16 years of age. Clipping removes 0 bases from V and 8 bases from J, with 20 as the unmatched junction base count. CDR1 DFQATT and CDR2 SNEGSKA are derived from the germline V gene (reference sequence). The CDR3 sequence holds 20 residues, the cysteine and phenylalanine included. The kept DNA is CDR3 alone, 60 bases in frame from the first base. Library preparation used PCR. TCRdb names Illumina HiSeq 2500 as the instrument used. To reduce PCR and sequencing biases, unique molecular identifiers were built into the TCR beta cDNA libraries. Some 500,000 cDNA molecules were obtained for every 1 to 10 million input T cells, so each molecule roughly corresponded to one T cell. The patient libraries were prepared and sequenced using the same protocol as the earlier healthy control dataset. Within a given batch, samples were prepared together, multiplexed and sequenced on the same HiSeq lane. In the paper's pipeline: MIGEC was used to process the raw barcoded reads, and molecular identifier groups with only a single read were discarded before consensus assembly and CDR3 extraction. Clonotype tables were post-analysed with VDJtools, normalizing diversity by down-sampling all datasets to the smallest sample size. Repertoire overlap clustering matched CDR3 amino acid but not nucleotide sequences to correct batch-related cross-sample contamination. TCRdb took the public reads, trimmed them with fastp at Q25, ran MiXCR for clone calling and kept in-frame beta chains. Every distinct CDR3 protein forms one entry, paired with its most common genes and DNA. The V and J calls follow TCRdb's processing rather than the paper's. This sample holds about 820,000 distinct CDR3 sequences; approximately 50% were observed only once. Clones ranked in the top ten supply under 6% of the sample.

Recombination connected TRBV20-1 to TRBJ2-1; the central 12 bases match TRBD2. Material: blood. The source is a girl aged 5-17 years with multiple sclerosis. The CDR3 loop reads CSARERLAGVLPWYIHEQFF. The DNA sequence follows: TGCAGTGCTAGAGAACGACTAGCGGGGGTACTTCCTTGGTACATCCATGAGCAGTTCTTC.